These T cell receptor beta chains were read from a single sample in a study of siplizumab effects on memory and regulatory T cells. This table comes from immunoSEQ multiplex PCR, and its TCRdb copy is limited to in-frame clones, with some not included. The sample has roughly 100,000 clones, roughly 93% seen once. Sample: CD8+ T cells sorted from blood. The source of these receptors is a human donor in good health. The CDR3 runs from the conserved cysteine through the conserved F or W. Each record gives: V gene, CDR3 length, CDR3 protein.

>TRBV30|12
CAWSGTNTEAFF
>TRBV27|15
CASSFGQGGNQPQHF
>TRBV19|14
CASSLGVGNQPQHF
>TRBV13|14
CASSLAGRTDTQYF
>TRBV30|13
CAWNTGTYTEAFF
>TRBV25-1|12
CASSGQSYEQYF
>TRBV11-1|16
CASSFGGPSSYNEQFF
>TRBV5-8|13
CASRDFNTGELFF
>TRBV7-9|17
CASSTIGHVATNEKLFF
>TRBV25-1|14
CASSVQGTYNEQFF
>TRBV9|14
CASSVADGSYEQYF
>TRBV27|13
CASSGLEAGELFF
>TRBV19|14
CASSYRTSQTEAFF
>TRBV30|13
CAWKGQTNYGYTF
>TRBV5-6|13
CASSLNWGTEAFF
>TRBV5-5|13
CASSLGVAYGYTF
>TRBV9|16
CASSPGTSGVSDTQYF
>TRBV5-1|16
CASSLGDYSFTDTQYF